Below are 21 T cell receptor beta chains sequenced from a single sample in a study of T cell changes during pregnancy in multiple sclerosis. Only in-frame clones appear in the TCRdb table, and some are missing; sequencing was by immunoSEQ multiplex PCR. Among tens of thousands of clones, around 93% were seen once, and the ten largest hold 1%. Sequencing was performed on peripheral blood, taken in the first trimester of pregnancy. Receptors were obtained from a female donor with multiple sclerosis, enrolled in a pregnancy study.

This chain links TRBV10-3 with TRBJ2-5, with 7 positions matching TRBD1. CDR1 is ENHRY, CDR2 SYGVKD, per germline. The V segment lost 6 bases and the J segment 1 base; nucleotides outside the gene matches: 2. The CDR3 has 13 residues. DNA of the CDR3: TGTGCCATCAGCACAGGGGTCCAAGAGACCCAGTACTTC. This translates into CAISTGVQETQYF.

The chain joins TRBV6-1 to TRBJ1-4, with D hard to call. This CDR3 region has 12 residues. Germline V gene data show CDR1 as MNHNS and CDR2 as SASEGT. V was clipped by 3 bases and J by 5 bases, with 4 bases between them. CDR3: CASSDRNEKLFF. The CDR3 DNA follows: TGTGCCAGCAGTGACAGGAATGAAAAACTGTTTTTT.

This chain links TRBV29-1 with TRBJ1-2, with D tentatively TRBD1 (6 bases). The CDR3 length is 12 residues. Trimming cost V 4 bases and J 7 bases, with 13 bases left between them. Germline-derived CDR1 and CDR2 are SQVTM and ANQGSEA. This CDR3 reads CSVVGQGLGYTF. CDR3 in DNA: TGCAGCGTTGTTGGCCAGGGGCTTGGCTACACCTTC.

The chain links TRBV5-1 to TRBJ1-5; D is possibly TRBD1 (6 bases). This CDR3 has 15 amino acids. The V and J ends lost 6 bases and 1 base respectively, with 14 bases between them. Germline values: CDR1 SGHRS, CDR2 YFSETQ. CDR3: CASKEGTLSNQPQHF. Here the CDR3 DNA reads TGCGCCAGCAAGGAAGGGACATTAAGCAATCAGCCCCAGCATTTT.

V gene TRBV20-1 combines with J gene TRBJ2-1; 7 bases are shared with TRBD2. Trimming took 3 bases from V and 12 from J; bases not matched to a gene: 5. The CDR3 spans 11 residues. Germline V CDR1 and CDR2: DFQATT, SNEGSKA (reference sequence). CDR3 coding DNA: TGCAGTGCTAGTGCGGGAGCGGGGCAGTTCTTC. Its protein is CSASAGAGQFF.

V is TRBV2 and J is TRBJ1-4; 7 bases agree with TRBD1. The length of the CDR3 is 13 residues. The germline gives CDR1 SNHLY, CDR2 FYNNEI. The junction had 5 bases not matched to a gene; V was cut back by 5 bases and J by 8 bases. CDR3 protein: CASSRDRDEKLFF. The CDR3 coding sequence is TGTGCCAGCAGTAGGGACAGAGACGAAAAACTGTTTTTT.

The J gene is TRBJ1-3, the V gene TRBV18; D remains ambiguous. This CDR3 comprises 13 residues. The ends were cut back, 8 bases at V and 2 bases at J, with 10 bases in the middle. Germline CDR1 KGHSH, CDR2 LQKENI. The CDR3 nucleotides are TGTGCCAGCGCGGAATCGGCTGGAAACACCATATATTTT. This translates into CASAESAGNTIYF.

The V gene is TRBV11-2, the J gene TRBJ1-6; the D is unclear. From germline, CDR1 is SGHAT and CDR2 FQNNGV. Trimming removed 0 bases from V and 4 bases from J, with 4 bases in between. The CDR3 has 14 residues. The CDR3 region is CASSLDSYNSPLHF. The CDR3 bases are TGTGCCAGCAGCTTAGACAGTTATAATTCACCCCTCCACTTT.

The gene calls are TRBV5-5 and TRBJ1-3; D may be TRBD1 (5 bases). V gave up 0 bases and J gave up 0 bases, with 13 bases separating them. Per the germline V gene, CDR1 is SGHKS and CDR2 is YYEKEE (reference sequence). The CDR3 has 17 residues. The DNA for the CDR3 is TGTGCCAGCAGCTTGGTACAGGAATTTTTCTCTGGAAACACCATATATTTT. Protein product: CASSLVQEFFSGNTIYF.

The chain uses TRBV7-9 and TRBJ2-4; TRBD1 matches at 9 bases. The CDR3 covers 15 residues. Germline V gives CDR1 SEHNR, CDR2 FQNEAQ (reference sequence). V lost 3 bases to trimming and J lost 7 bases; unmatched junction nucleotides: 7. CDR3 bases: TGTGCCAGCAGCTTCACCGGGACAGGGATGAACATTCAGTACTTC. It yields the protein CASSFTGTGMNIQYF.

The CDR3 region is CASSPHRREAGNTIYF. CDR3 nucleotide sequence: TGTGCCAGCAGCCCCCATCGGCGGGAAGCTGGAAACACCATATATTTT. This chain connects TRBV7-3 to TRBJ1-3; D unclear. The CDR3 has 16 residues. Per the germline V gene, CDR1 is SGHTA and CDR2 is FQGTGA. V was trimmed by 5 bases and J by 2 bases, leaving 16 bases between them.

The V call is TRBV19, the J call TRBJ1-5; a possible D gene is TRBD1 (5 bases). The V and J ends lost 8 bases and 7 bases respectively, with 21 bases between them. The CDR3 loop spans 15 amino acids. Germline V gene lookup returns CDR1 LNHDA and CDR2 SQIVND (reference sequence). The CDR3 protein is CASEVRGLRWQPQHF. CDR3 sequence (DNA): TGTGCCAGTGAAGTCCGGGGGTTGCGATGGCAGCCCCAGCATTTT.

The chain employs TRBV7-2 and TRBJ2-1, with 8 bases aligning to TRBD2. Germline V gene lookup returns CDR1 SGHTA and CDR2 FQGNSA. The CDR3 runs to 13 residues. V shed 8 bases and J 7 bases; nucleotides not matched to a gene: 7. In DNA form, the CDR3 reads TGTGCCAGCTGGAGCGGGGGAGGGAATGAGCAGTTCTTC. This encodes CASWSGGGNEQFF. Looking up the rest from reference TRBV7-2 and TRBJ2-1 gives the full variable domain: GAGVSQSPSNKVTEKGKDVELRCDPISGHTALYWYRQSLGQGLEFLIYFQGNSAPDKSGLPSDRFSAERTGGSVSTLTIQRTQQEDSAVYLCASWSGGGNEQFFGPGTRLTVL.

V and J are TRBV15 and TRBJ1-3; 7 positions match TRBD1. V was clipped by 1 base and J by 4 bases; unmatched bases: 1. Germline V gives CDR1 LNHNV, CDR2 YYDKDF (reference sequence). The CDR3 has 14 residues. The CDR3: CATSRGQGGNTIYF. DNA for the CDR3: TGTGCCACCAGCAGAGGACAGGGAGGAAACACCATATATTTT.

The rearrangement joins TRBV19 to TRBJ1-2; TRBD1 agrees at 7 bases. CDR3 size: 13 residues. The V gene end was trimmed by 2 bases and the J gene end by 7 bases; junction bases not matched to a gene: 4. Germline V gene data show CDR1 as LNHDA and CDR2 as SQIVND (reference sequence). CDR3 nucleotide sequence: TGTGCCAGTAGTATAAACAGGGGAAGTGGCTACACCTTC. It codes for CASSINRGSGYTF.

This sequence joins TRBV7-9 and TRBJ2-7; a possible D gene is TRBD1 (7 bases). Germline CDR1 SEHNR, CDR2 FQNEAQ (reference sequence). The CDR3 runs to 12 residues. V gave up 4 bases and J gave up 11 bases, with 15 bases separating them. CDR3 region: CASSYSGQEKYF. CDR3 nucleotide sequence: TGTGCCAGCAGCTATAGCGGACAGGAGAAGTACTTC. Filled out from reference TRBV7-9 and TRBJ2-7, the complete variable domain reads DTGVSQNPRHKITKRGQNVTFRCDPISEHNRLYWYRQTLGQGPEFLTYFQNEAQLEKSRLLSDRFSAERPKGSFSTLEIQRTEQGDSAMYLCASSYSGQEKYFGPGTRLTVT.

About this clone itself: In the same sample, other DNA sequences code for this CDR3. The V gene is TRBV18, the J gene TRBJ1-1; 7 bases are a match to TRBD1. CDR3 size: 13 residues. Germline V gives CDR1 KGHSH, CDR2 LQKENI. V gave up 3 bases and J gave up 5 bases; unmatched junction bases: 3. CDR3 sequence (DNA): TGTGCCAGCTCACCCCAGGGGGGAACTGAAGCTTTCTTT. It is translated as CASSPQGGTEAFF.

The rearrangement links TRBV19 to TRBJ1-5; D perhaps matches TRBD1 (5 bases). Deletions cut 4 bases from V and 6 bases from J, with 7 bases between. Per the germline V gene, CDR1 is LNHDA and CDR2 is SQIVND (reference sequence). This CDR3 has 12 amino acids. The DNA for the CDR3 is TGTGCCAGTAGTACACAGGCTCAGCCCCAGCATTTT. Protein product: CASSTQAQPQHF.

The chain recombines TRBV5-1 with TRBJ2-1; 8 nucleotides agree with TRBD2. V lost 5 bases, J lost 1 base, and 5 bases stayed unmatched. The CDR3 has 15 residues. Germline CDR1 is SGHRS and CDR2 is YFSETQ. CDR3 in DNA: TGCGCCAGCAGTGGCCTAGCGGGTTCCTACAATGAGCAGTTCTTC. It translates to CASSGLAGSYNEQFF.

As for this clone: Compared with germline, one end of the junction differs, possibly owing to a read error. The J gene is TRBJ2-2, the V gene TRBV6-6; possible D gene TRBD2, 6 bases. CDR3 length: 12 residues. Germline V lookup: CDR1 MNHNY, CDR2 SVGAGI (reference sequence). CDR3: CASSLTTGELFF. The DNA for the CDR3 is TGTGCCAGCAGTTTAACTACGGGGGAACTGTTTTTT.

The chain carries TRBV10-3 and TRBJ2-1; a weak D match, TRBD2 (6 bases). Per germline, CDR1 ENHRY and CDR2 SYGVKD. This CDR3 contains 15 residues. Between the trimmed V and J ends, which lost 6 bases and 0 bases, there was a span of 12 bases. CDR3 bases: TGTGCCATCAGGGGGCAGGGAGGCTCCTACAATGAGCAGTTCTTC. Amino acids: CAIRGQGGSYNEQFF.